This TCR beta chain was captured in a study of identical twins. General study findings and limits: For zero-insertion analyses, partial confounding could come from invariant MAIT and iNKT cells.

cDNA carried unique molecular identifiers, and a universal primer site was added by template switching. TCRdb re-called the 5' RACE reads through MiXCR, storing one row per CDR3 protein. The sample records roughly 750,000 distinct CDR3 sequences, approximately 22% being singletons. This CDR3 contains 15 residues. V was clipped by 7 bases and J by 2 bases, with 18 bases between them. Germline V gene lookup returns CDR1 SGHTA and CDR2 FQGNSA. This clonotype was seen only once. Its antigen is still unknown. Every sampled donor was Caucasian and healthy. These data were likewise used in another study, on T cells expressing NK-cell markers. That source reports: The authors restricted sorting to alpha-beta TCR T cells with an anti-gamma-delta TCR antibody in several experiments.

This sequence originates from a young woman in good health. Material: PBMCs. This chain connects TRBV7-2 to TRBJ2-7, with D possibly matching TRBD2 (5 bases). The CDR3 loop is CASNPGLTSTYEQYF. CDR3 in DNA: TGTGCCAGCAACCCAGGACTGACTTCAACCTACGAGCAGTACTTC.